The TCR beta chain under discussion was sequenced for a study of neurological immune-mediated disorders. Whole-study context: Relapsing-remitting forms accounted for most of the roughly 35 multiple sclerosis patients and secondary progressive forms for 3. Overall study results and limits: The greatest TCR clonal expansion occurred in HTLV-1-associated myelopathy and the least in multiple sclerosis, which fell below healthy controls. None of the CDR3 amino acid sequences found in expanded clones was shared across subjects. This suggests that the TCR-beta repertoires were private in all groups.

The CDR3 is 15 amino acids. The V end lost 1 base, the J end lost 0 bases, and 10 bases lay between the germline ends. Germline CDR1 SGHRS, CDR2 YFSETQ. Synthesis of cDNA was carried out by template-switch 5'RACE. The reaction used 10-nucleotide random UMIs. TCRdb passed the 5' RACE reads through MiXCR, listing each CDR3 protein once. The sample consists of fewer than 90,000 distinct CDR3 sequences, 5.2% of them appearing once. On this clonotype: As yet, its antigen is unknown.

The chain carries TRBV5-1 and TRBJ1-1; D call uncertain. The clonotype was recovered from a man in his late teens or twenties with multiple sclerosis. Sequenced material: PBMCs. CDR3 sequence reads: CASSLTAEMNTEAFF. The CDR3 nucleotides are TGCGCCAGCAGCTTGACAGCGGAAATGAACACTGAAGCTTTCTTT.